This T cell receptor (beta chain) was observed in a study of tumor-infiltrating lymphocytes in primary liver carcinoma. For each extraction, RNA and DNA were obtained together from roughly 20-30 mg of unsorted bulk tissue. Chronic HBV infection, which was untreated, was present in the patients. Without exception, tumor samples held over 75% viable tumor cells. CDR1 SGHDT and CDR2 YYEEEE come from the germline V gene. V lost 1 base, J lost 0 bases, and 17 bases lay in between. The CDR3 consists of 17 residues. This clonotype was counted many times. Its antigen is not identified. Study results and limitations: A fraction of only about 7.5-25% of top clones appeared in all five tumor regions.

Reverse transcription of 500 ng total RNA with a constant-region primer produced TCR beta cDNA. Three nested multiplex PCR rounds of slightly modified ARM-PCR generated TCR beta libraries. The study ran its first two PCR rounds for roughly 10 cycles each, using TRBV1-TRBV30 forward primers and a C-beta reverse primer. MiXCR, applied by TCRdb to the multiplex PCR reads, yields one record per CDR3 protein. Here the sample spans tens of thousands of distinct CDR3 sequences, 65% to 80% being singletons. The sequence was collected from a man in his forties with primary liver carcinoma and hepatitis B virus infection. The specimen sequenced was liver tumor tissue from sampling region 1. The subset is: tumor region T1, superior pole. The chain recombines TRBV5-6 with TRBJ2-7; D perhaps matches TRBD2 (6 bases). The CDR3 reads CASSLFIGGFYSYEQYF. The CDR3 DNA is TGTGCCAGCAGCTTGTTTATTGGAGGGTTTTACTCCTACGAGCAGTACTTC.